The sample holds a few counts of the clone carrying this T cell receptor beta chain. TCRdb analysed the RT-PCR reads with MiXCR anew, one entry per CDR3 protein. The sample includes approximately 720,000 distinct CDR3 sequences, 12% to 15% seen only once; the top ten take 3.6%. V gave up 4 bases and J gave up 4 bases, with 16 bases separating them. This CDR3 has 15 amino acids. This TCR derives from a female donor in good health, serving as a healthy control. The rearrangement links TRBV12-3 or TRBV12-4 to TRBJ1-2; D ambiguous. The specimen sequenced was memory CD4+ T cells from blood. The CDR3 reads CASSSSGSGSYGYTF. The CDR3 coding sequence is TGTGCCAGCAGTTCCTCGGGCTCCGGAAGCTATGGCTACACCTTC.